Listed below are T cell receptor beta chains from one sample, sequenced in a study of blood T cell repertoires in COVID-19. Generated by immunoSEQ multiplex PCR, the TCRdb table keeps only in-frame clones and is missing some. The top ten clones hold 6% to 8.5% of a sample with about 210,000 clones, about four fifths of them seen once. Sequenced material: peripheral blood. These receptors were obtained from a woman aged 50 to 60 with active or convalescent COVID-19. CDR3s leave out the opening cysteine and the closing phenylalanine or tryptophan. Each record gives: CDR3 protein, J gene, V gene.

CDR3: ASSSGLAGFTDTQY; J: TRBJ2-3; V: TRBV7-3
CDR3: ASSARRGSGELF; J: TRBJ2-2; V: TRBV10-2
CDR3: ASSPRTSSDTQY; J: TRBJ2-3; V: TRBV14
CDR3: ASSLQGRLSMADTQY; J: TRBJ2-3; V: TRBV7-9
CDR3: ASSPETDNEQF; J: TRBJ2-1; V: TRBV11-2
CDR3: ASSIPSVSYNEQF; J: TRBJ2-1; V: TRBV19
CDR3: ASSASMPNYLPEAF; J: TRBJ1-1; V: TRBV5-1
CDR3: ASGGRGTQETQY; J: TRBJ2-5; V: TRBV12-5
CDR3: ATRISGLAEAF; J: TRBJ1-1; V: TRBV27
CDR3: ASSFRKNGA; J: TRBJ1-2; V: TRBV12-3/TRBV12-4
CDR3: ASSQTGDLSYEQY; J: TRBJ2-7; V: TRBV18
CDR3: ATSRETGDGYT; J: TRBJ1-2; V: TRBV15
CDR3: AISGTQTSGSQETQY; J: TRBJ2-5; V: TRBV10-3
CDR3: ASSLTSGSETQY; J: TRBJ2-5; V: TRBV6-6
CDR3: ASSLAGNEKLF; J: TRBJ1-4; V: TRBV12-3/TRBV12-4
CDR3: ASSLNGGGNTIY; J: TRBJ1-3; V: TRBV5-4
CDR3: ATSRDSWEITSTDTQY; J: TRBJ2-3; V: TRBV15